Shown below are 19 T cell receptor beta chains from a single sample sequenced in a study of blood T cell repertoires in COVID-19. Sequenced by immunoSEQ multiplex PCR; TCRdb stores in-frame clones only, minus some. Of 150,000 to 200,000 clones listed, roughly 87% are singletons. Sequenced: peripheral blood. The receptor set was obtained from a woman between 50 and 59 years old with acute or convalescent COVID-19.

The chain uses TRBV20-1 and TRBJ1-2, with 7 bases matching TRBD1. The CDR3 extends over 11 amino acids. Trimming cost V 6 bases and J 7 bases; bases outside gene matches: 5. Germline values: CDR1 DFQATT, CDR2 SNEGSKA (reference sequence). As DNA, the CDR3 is TGCAGTGCGAGGGGGCCGAGTGGCTACACCTTC. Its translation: CSARGPSGYTF.

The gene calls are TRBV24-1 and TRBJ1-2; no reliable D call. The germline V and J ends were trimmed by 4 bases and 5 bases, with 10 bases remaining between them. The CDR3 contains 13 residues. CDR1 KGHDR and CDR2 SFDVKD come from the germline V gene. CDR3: CATSDLSWYGYTF. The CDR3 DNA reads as TGTGCCACCAGTGACCTTAGCTGGTATGGCTACACCTTC.

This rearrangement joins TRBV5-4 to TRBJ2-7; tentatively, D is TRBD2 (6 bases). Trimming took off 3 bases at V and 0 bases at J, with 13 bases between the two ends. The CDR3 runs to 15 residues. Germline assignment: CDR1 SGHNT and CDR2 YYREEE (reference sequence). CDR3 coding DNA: TGTGCCAGCAGCTCCCGGGACTTCAGCTCCTACGAGCAGTACTTC. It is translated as CASSSRDFSSYEQYF.

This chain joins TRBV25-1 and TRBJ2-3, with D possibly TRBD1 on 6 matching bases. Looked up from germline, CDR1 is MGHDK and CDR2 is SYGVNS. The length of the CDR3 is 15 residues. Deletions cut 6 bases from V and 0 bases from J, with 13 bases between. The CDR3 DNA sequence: TGTGCCAGCAGCAGAACAGGGTTGAGCACAGATACGCAGTATTTT. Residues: CASSRTGLSTDTQYF.

CDR3: CASSFNSVGDTQYF. CDR3 in DNA: TGTGCCAGCAGCTTTAATAGCGTAGGAGATACGCAGTATTTT. This chain joins TRBV7-2 and TRBJ2-3; maybe TRBD2 (5 bases). The CDR3 spans 14 residues. CDR1 SGHTA and CDR2 FQGNSA come from the germline V gene. The V and J ends lost 3 bases and 5 bases respectively, with 12 bases between them.

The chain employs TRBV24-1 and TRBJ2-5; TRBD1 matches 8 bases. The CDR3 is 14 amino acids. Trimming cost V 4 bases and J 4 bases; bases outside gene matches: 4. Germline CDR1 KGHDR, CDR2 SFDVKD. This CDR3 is CATSDGQGRETQYF. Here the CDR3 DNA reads TGTGCCACCAGTGACGGACAGGGTCGAGAGACCCAGTACTTC.

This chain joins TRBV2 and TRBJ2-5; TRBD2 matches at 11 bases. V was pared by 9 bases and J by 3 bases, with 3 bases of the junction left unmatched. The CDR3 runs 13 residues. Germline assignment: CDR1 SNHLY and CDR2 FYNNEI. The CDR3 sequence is CASLAGGKETQYF. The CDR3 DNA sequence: TGTGCCAGTTTAGCGGGGGGGAAAGAGACCCAGTACTTC.

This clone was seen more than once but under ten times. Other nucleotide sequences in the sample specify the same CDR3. The CDR3, as DNA: TGCGCCAGCAGCTTGGGGACAGGGGAGACCCAGTACTTC. Protein sequence: CASSLGTGETQYF. V usage is TRBV5-1 and J usage is TRBJ2-5; 8 bases match TRBD1. Trimming removed 0 bases from V and 5 bases from J; junction bases left unmatched: 0. The CDR3 covers 13 residues. The germline V gene encodes CDR1 SGHRS and CDR2 YFSETQ.

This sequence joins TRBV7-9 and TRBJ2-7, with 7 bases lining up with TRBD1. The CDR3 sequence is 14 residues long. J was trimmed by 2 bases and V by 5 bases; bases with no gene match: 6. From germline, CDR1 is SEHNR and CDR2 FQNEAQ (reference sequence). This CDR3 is CASSPETGTYEQYF. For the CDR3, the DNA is TGTGCCAGCAGCCCCGAGACAGGGACCTACGAGCAGTACTTC. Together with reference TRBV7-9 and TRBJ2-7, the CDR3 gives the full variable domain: DTGVSQNPRHKITKRGQNVTFRCDPISEHNRLYWYRQTLGQGPEFLTYFQNEAQLEKSRLLSDRFSAERPKGSFSTLEIQRTEQGDSAMYLCASSPETGTYEQYFGPGTRLTVT.

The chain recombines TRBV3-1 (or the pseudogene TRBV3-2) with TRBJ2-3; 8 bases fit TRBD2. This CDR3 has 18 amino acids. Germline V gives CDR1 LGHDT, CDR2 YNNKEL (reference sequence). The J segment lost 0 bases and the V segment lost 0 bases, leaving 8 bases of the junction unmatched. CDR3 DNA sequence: TGTGCCAGCAGCCAAGATTTTAGCGGGACTATTAGCACAGATACGCAGTATTTT. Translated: CASSQDFSGTISTDTQYF.

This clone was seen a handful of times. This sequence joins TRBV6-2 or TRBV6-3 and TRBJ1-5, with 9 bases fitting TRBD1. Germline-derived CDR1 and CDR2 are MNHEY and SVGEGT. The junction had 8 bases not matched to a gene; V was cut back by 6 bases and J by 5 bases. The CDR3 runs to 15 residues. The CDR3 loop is CASSRPTGGDQPQHF. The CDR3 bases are TGTGCCAGCAGCCGGCCGACAGGGGGTGATCAGCCCCAGCATTTT.

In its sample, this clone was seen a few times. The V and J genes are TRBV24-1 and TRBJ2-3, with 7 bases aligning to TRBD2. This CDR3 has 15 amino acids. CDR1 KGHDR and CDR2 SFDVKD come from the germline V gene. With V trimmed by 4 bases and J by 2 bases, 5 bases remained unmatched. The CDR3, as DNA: TGTGCCACCAGTGACACTAGCGAGCTCACAGATACGCAGTATTTT. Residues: CATSDTSELTDTQYF.

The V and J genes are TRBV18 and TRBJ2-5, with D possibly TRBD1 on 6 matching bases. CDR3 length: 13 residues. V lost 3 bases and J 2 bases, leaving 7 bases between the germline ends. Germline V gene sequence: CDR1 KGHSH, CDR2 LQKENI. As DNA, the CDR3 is TGTGCCAGCTCACCGACAGGACAAGAGACCCAGTACTTC. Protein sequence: CASSPTGQETQYF.

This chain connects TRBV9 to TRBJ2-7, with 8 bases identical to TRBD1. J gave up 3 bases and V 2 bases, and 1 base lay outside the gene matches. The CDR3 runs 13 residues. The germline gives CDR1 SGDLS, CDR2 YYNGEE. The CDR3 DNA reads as TGTGCCAGCAGCGTTACAGGGGGCTACGAGCAGTACTTC. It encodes CASSVTGGYEQYF.

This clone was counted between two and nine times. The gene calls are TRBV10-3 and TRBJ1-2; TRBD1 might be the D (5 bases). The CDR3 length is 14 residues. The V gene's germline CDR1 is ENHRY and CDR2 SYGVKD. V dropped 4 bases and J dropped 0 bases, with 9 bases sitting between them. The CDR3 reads CAISVDRSNYGYTF. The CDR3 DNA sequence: TGTGCCATCAGTGTTGACAGATCTAACTATGGCTACACCTTC.

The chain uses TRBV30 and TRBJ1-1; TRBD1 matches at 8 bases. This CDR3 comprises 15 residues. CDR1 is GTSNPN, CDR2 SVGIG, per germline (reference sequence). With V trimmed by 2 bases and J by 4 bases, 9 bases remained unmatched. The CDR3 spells CAWSSWRTGPTEAFF. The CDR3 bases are TGTGCCTGGAGTTCTTGGAGGACAGGGCCCACTGAAGCTTTCTTT.

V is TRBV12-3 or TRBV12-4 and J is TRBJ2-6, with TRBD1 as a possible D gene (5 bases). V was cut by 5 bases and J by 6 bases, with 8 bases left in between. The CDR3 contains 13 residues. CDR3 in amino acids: CASSQQEANVLTF. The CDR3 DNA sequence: TGTGCCAGCAGTCAACAGGAGGCCAACGTCCTGACTTTC.

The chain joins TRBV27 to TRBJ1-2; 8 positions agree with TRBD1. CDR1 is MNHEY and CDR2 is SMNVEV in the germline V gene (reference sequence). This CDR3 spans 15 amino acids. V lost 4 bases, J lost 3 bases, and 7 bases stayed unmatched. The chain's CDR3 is CASSSIRTGHYGYTF. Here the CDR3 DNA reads TGTGCCAGCAGTTCTATTAGGACAGGGCACTATGGCTACACCTTC.

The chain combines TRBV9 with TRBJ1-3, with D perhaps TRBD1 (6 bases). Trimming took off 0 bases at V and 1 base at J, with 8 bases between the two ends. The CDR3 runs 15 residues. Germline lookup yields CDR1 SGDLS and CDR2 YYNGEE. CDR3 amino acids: CASSVEGGSGNTIYF. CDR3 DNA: TGTGCCAGCAGCGTAGAGGGGGGGTCTGGAAACACCATATATTTT.